This T cell receptor beta chain was recovered during a study of early stage breast cancer tumors. On the study more broadly: Of some 16 invasive breast tumors, about 12 were hormone receptor-positive, HER2-negative. Seven or eight ER+/PR+/HER2- tumors were invasive ductal; four were invasive lobular.

The study's findings and limits: Compared with adjacent normal breast, tumors showed 2 to 2.5-fold denser, more clonal T cells.

The data were produced by immunoSEQ multiplex PCR, yet TCRdb's version contains in-frame clones alone and is incomplete. The profile covers more than 55,000 clones, with 65% to 85% appearing a single time and around 4.7% taken by the ten largest. This CDR3 spans 13 amino acids. Trimming removed 1 base at V and 5 bases at J, with 11 bases between. Germline CDR1 reads GTSNPN; CDR2 reads SVGIG (reference sequence). About this clone itself: The antigen remains unidentified.

The specimen was blood. This TCR was recovered from a person in their 40s with breast cancer. This sequence joins TRBV30 and TRBJ2-5, with D possibly being TRBD2 (5 bases). The CDR3 sequence is CAWSGAEWETQYF. CDR3 DNA sequence: TGTGCCTGGAGTGGAGCGGAGTGGGAGACCCAGTACTTC.